One and the same sample provided the 31 T cell receptor beta chains below, sequenced in a study of regulatory T cells in long-lasting Graves disease. Time point of the sample: newly diagnosed GD, antithyroid drugs for less than 3 months. The TCR library was made from RNA extracted from PBMCs. In building TCR beta libraries, iRepertoire HTBI primers were used together with Arm-PCR of CDR3 regions. A single record per CDR3 protein comes from TCRdb applying MiXCR to the multiplex PCR reads. The sample has some 460,000 distinct CDR3 sequences, 15% to 20% seen once. Separately, the same data were catalogued under a study of T cells in Graves' hyperthyroidism and ophthalmopathy.

The sequencing used peripheral blood mononuclear cells (PBMCs), collected at new diagnosis, from a patient treated with antithyroid drugs. The receptor source for this set is a man aged 35 to 55 with Graves disease.

V is TRBV25-1 and J is TRBJ2-3; D possibly corresponds to TRBD2 (6 bases). V was shortened by 1 base and J by 7 bases, with 9 bases between the two germline ends. The CDR3 is made up of 13 amino acids. The germline CDR1 and CDR2 sequences are MGHDK and SYGVNS. CDR3 bases: TGTGCCAGCAGTGAATGGGAGGTAAATACGCAGTATTTT. Residues: CASSEWEVNTQYF.

Of note for this clonotype: This CDR3 is missing its conserved last phenylalanine or tryptophan, likely due to a read error. This chain links TRBV28 with TRBJ2-4; D call uncertain. The CDR3 has 11 amino acids. Trimming removed 2 bases from V and 13 bases from J, with 9 bases in between. Germline-derived CDR1 and CDR2 are MDHEN and SYDVKM. CDR3 region: CASSLGQAQYL. The CDR3 bases are TGTGCCAGCAGTTTAGGCCAGGCCCAGTACCTC.

The sample holds a few counts of this clonotype. The chain employs TRBV12-3 or TRBV12-4 and TRBJ2-3, with D possibly called TRBD1 or TRBD2 (5 bases each). Trimming pared 5 bases from V and 8 bases from J, leaving 11 bases between. This CDR3 comprises 12 residues. The CDR3 here is CASSPSGGTQYF. The CDR3, as DNA: TGTGCCAGCAGTCCGTCTGGGGGTACGCAGTATTTT.

This clonotype has at least ten counts. J is TRBJ2-2 and V is TRBV29-1; tentatively, D is TRBD2 (6 bases). Trimming removed 8 bases from V and 1 base from J, with 8 bases in between. CDR1 is SQVTM, CDR2 ANQGSEA, per germline. The CDR3 is 12 residues long. This chain's CDR3 is CSFGGNTGELFF. CDR3 DNA: TGCAGCTTCGGGGGGAACACCGGGGAGCTGTTTTTT.

This clonotype was counted at least ten times. This chain uses TRBV9 with TRBJ2-5; 10 bases match TRBD1. This CDR3 spans 16 amino acids. Germline V gene data show CDR1 as SGDLS and CDR2 as YYNGEE. After removal of 0 bases from V and 5 bases from J, the junction contained 7 bases not matched to a gene. The CDR3 here is CASSVGPGQGHETQYF. As DNA, the CDR3 is TGTGCCAGCAGCGTAGGGCCGGGACAGGGGCACGAGACCCAGTACTTC.

As for this clonotype: This likely came from a read error, as a far larger clone is one base away. The J gene is TRBJ2-1, the V gene TRBV11-1, with 7 nucleotides matching TRBD2. This CDR3 is built from 14 residues. Germline-derived CDR1 and CDR2 are SGHAT and FQDESV (reference sequence). CDR3: CVSSIRDYINEQFF. CDR3 bases: TGTGTCAGCAGCATCCGGGACTACATCAATGAGCAGTTCTTC.

This clonotype was counted ten times or more. The gene calls are TRBV12-3 or TRBV12-4 and TRBJ2-3; 11 bases are shared with TRBD2. Trimming cost V 7 bases and J 2 bases; bases outside gene matches: 8. There are 16 residues in the CDR3. The CDR3, as DNA: TGTGCCAGCAACCCGTTACTAGCGGGAGACACAGATACGCAGTATTTT. As protein: CASNPLLAGDTDTQYF.

This clonotype was seen many times. J is TRBJ2-7 and V is TRBV11-1; D is unclear. The V end was cut by 2 bases, the J end by 5 bases, with 7 bases between. Looked up from germline, CDR1 is SGHAT and CDR2 is FQDESV (reference sequence). CDR3 length: 12 residues. In DNA form, the CDR3 reads TGTGCCAGCAGCTTACGAAGGGACGAGCAGTACTTC. Translating gives CASSLRRDEQYF.

This clonotype was recorded many times. With a much larger clone just one base away, this may be a read error. This chain connects TRBV5-1 to TRBJ1-1, with D perhaps TRBD1 (5 bases). From germline, CDR1 is SGHRS and CDR2 YFSETQ. The CDR3 runs to 14 residues. The CDR3 reads CASSLGPGNTEAFF. CDR3 coding DNA: TGTGCCAGCAGTTTGGGACCGGGGAACACTGAAGCTTTCTTT.

In the case of this clonotype: A read error may explain this, as a much larger clone is one base away. The chain carries TRBV20-1 and TRBJ2-1, with TRBD2 identical over 12 bases. Trimming removed 4 bases from V and 6 bases from J; junction bases left unmatched: 7. The CDR3 covers 15 residues. The germline V gene encodes CDR1 DFQATT and CDR2 SNEGSKA (reference sequence). CDR3 bases: TGCAGTGCTACTAGCGGGAGGGGGACCTGCAATGAGCAGTTCTTC. Translating gives CSATSGRGTCNEQFF.

Concerning this clonotype: This may come from a read error, since a much larger clone is one base off. The chain recombines TRBV6-1 with TRBJ1-1; no clear D. Germline CDR1 MNHNS, CDR2 SASEGT. Trimming removed 5 bases from V and 1 base from J, with 23 bases in between. The CDR3 has 18 amino acids. CDR3 bases: TGTGCCAGCAGTCATCGGACGGCAATGTACTTTGGGAACACTGAAGCTTTCTTT. It codes for CASSHRTAMYFGNTEAFF.

This clonotype has at least ten counts. This chain links TRBV30 with TRBJ2-3, with 11 bases fitting TRBD2. The CDR3 is made up of 13 amino acids. V gave up 4 bases and J gave up 5 bases; unmatched junction bases: 2. Germline CDR1 is GTSNPN and CDR2 is SVGIG (reference sequence). The CDR3 protein is CAWNLAGGDTQYF. In DNA form, the CDR3 reads TGTGCCTGGAACCTAGCGGGAGGAGATACGCAGTATTTT.

This clonotype was counted a few times. The rearrangement links TRBV11-2 to TRBJ2-5, with D possibly TRBD1 on 5 matching bases. Trimming removed 3 bases at V and 5 bases at J, with 16 bases between. CDR3 length equals 15 residues. Germline V gives CDR1 SGHAT, CDR2 FQNNGV. The CDR3 loop reads CASSLDRGKRETQYF. The CDR3 region has the DNA TGTGCCAGCAGCTTGGATAGGGGCAAACGGGAGACCCAGTACTTC.

Ten or more counts support this clonotype. This chain connects TRBV3-1 to TRBJ2-7; no clear D gene. V was clipped by 3 bases and J by 6 bases, with 12 bases between them. Germline values: CDR1 LGHDT, CDR2 YNNKEL (reference sequence). The CDR3 totals 13 residues. CDR3 DNA sequence: TGTGCCAGCAGCCAGCTTGGACGGGTCGAGCAGTACTTC. It specifies CASSQLGRVEQYF.

In its sample, this clonotype was seen many times. V usage is TRBV24-1 and J usage is TRBJ2-2, with D maybe TRBD1 (6 bases). This CDR3 is 13 amino acids long. From germline, CDR1 is KGHDR and CDR2 SFDVKD. Trimming took 9 bases from V and 9 from J, leaving 16 bases between them. Here the CDR3 DNA reads TGTGCCACCTGTTTAGGACAGCCCCGGGAGCTGTTTTTT. It codes for CATCLGQPRELFF.

The chain has TRBV4-2 and TRBJ2-7, with D hard to call. In germline, CDR1 is LGHNA, CDR2 YNFKEQ. V was pared by 0 bases and J by 4 bases, with 13 bases between. The CDR3 is 15 residues long. The CDR3 DNA reads TGTGCCAGCAGCCAAGATCTGAACTATGGGTACGAGCAGTACTTC. This sequence encodes CASSQDLNYGYEQYF.

This chain connects TRBV4-1 to TRBJ2-5; maybe TRBD1 (5 bases). CDR3 length: 16 residues. Germline V gives CDR1 MGHRA, CDR2 YSYEKL. V was trimmed by 4 bases and J by 1 base, leaving 16 bases between them. CDR3 sequence (DNA): TGCGCCAGCAGCCGAAGAACGGCAGGGCTCCAAGAGACCCAGTACTTC. This encodes CASSRRTAGLQETQYF.

At least ten counts were recorded for this clonotype. This chain connects TRBV12-3 or TRBV12-4 to TRBJ1-2; the D gene is possibly TRBD1 (6 bases). CDR3 size: 14 residues. V was shortened by 3 bases and J by 0 bases, with 8 bases between the two germline ends. CDR3 coding DNA: TGTGCCAGCAGTTTGAGGGGGACTAACTATGGCTACACCTTC. Its protein product is CASSLRGTNYGYTF.

This clonotype was recorded many times. The chain joins TRBV7-8 to TRBJ2-3; the D gene is possibly TRBD2 (5 bases). The CDR3 consists of 16 residues. Germline V lookup: CDR1 SGHVS, CDR2 FQNEAQ. V lost 3 bases, J lost 1 base, and 14 bases lay in between. This CDR3 is CASSFLVEEGTDTQYF. The CDR3 nucleotides read TGTGCCAGCAGCTTCTTAGTGGAGGAGGGCACAGATACGCAGTATTTT.

Many counts were recorded for this clonotype. The chain has TRBV9 and TRBJ2-5, with TRBD2 matching over 7 bases. V lost 5 bases to trimming and J lost 7 bases; unmatched junction nucleotides: 5. The CDR3 length is 12 residues. CDR1 and CDR2 (germline): SGDLS, YYNGEE. The CDR3 region is CASSAGEGTQYF. In nucleotides, the CDR3 is TGTGCCAGCAGTGCGGGAGAAGGGACCCAGTACTTC.

This clonotype occurred a few times. The V gene is TRBV19, the J gene TRBJ1-5; D may be TRBD1 (5 bases). V was pared by 6 bases and J by 0 bases, with 12 bases between. Germline assignment: CDR1 LNHDA and CDR2 SQIVND (reference sequence). There are 15 residues in the CDR3. The DNA of the CDR3 is TGTGCCAGTAGAGCAACAGGTAATAGCAATCAGCCCCAGCATTTT. It yields the protein CASRATGNSNQPQHF.

This chain joins TRBV11-2 and TRBJ2-5; TRBD2 is a possible D gene (5 bases). CDR3 length: 16 amino acids. Trimming removed 5 bases from V and 0 bases from J, with 16 bases in between. Germline CDR1 is SGHAT and CDR2 is FQNNGV. The CDR3 DNA reads TGTGCCAGCAGCCAAACCGCCGCCGGGGACCAAGAGACCCAGTACTTC. It is translated as CASSQTAAGDQETQYF.

This clonotype has only a few counts. V is TRBV24-1 and J is TRBJ2-5; 7 nucleotides agree with TRBD1. With V trimmed by 2 bases and J by 5 bases, 16 bases remained unmatched. The CDR3 is 18 residues long. Germline V lookup: CDR1 KGHDR, CDR2 SFDVKD. The CDR3 sequence: CATSDSEESGGRWETQYF. CDR3 sequence (DNA): TGTGCCACCAGTGATTCGGAGGAGTCAGGGGGAAGGTGGGAGACCCAGTACTTC.

This clonotype appeared many times. The chain carries TRBV30 and TRBJ1-3; no definite D call. The CDR3 loop spans 14 amino acids. The germline V gene encodes CDR1 GTSNPN and CDR2 SVGIG (reference sequence). Between the trimmed V and J ends, which lost 4 bases and 0 bases, there was a span of 10 bases. The CDR3 loop reads CAWNYGISGNTIYF. CDR3 nucleotide sequence: TGTGCCTGGAACTACGGGATCTCTGGAAACACCATATATTTT. Based on the CDR3 plus reference TRBV30 and TRBJ1-3, the full variable domain is SQTIHQWPATLVQPVGSPLSLECTVEGTSNPNLYWYRQAAGRGLQLLFYSVGIGQISSEVPQNLSASRPQDRQFILSSKKLLLSDSGFYLCAWNYGISGNTIYFGEGSWLTVV.

V usage is TRBV9 and J usage is TRBJ2-2; 10 nucleotides align to TRBD2. V lost 0 bases, J lost 2 bases, and 13 bases stayed unmatched. The CDR3 sequence is 20 residues long. CDR1 and CDR2 from the germline V gene are SGDLS and YYNGEE. The chain's CDR3 is CASSVATRGLAGGNTGELFF. The CDR3 DNA is TGTGCCAGCAGCGTAGCTACGAGGGGTTTAGCGGGAGGAAACACCGGGGAGCTGTTTTTT.

The table lists this clonotype with a few counts. Compared with germline, one end of the junction differs, possibly owing to a read error. The V gene is TRBV5-1, the J gene TRBJ2-3; D may be TRBD2 (7 bases). The CDR3 covers 15 residues. CDR1 is SGHRS, CDR2 YFSETQ, per germline. CDR3 protein: CASSSLAGDTDTRYF. DNA of the CDR3: TGCGCCAGCAGCTCCCTCGCGGGGGACACAGATACGCGGTATTTT.

This clonotype has more than one count but fewer than ten. The chain carries TRBV5-6 and TRBJ2-3, with D hard to call. Germline V lookup: CDR1 SGHDT, CDR2 YYEEEE. This CDR3 has 14 amino acids. Between the trimmed V and J ends, which lost 2 bases and 0 bases, there was a span of 7 bases. CDR3 nucleotides: TGTGCCAGCAGCTTTGTGGTCAGCACAGATACGCAGTATTTT. This sequence encodes CASSFVVSTDTQYF.

This clonotype was seen once. The V gene is TRBV5-1, the J gene TRBJ1-1, with D unclear. The CDR3 extends over 16 amino acids. Germline V gene lookup returns CDR1 SGHRS and CDR2 YFSETQ. V lost 4 bases and J lost 0, with 16 bases in between. CDR3 DNA: TGCGCCAGCAGCCACGGGCAGGCCTTCATGAACACTGAAGCTTTCTTT. Translation gives CASSHGQAFMNTEAFF.

A single count supports this clonotype. The chain combines TRBV27 with TRBJ1-1; D perhaps matches TRBD1 (5 bases). Deletions cut 5 bases from V and 4 bases from J, with 11 bases between. CDR1 is MNHEY, CDR2 SMNVEV, per germline (reference sequence). CDR3 length equals 13 residues. CDR3 loop: CASSAGGGTEAFF. For the CDR3, the DNA is TGTGCCAGCAGTGCTGGGGGTGGCACTGAAGCTTTCTTT.

This clonotype occurred many times. This chain's CDR3 is CASSPDSLNQPQHF. CDR3 coding DNA: TGTGCCAGCAGTCCGGACAGCCTCAATCAGCCCCAGCATTTT. The rearrangement joins TRBV12-3 or TRBV12-4 to TRBJ1-5, with D perhaps TRBD1 (6 bases). This CDR3 is 14 amino acids long. V was cut by 5 bases and J by 3 bases, with 11 bases left in between.

V usage is TRBV7-2 and J usage is TRBJ2-5; TRBD1 is a possible D gene (6 bases). CDR3 length: 15 residues. The germline V gene has CDR1 SGHTA and CDR2 FQGNSA. The V and J ends lost 3 bases and 5 bases respectively, with 16 bases between them. CDR3 in amino acids: CASSLTGSRGETQYF. The DNA for the CDR3 is TGTGCCAGCAGCTTGACAGGCTCCCGAGGGGAGACCCAGTACTTC.